Here is one T cell receptor (beta chain) with its context. Clones were sequenced by immunoSEQ multiplex PCR, and TCRdb holds only the in-frame ones, with some missing. Of 200,000 or so clones listed, approximately 86% are singletons. The data were obtained in a study of blood T cell repertoires in COVID-19. Study overall: The origin of the acute and convalescent COVID-19 samples was the United States, Italy and Spain. PBMCs, B-cell-depleted T cells, or T cells provided the cDNA or gDNA that made up the material.

The CDR3 extends over 13 amino acids. The V and J ends lost 6 bases and 2 bases respectively, with 7 bases between them. Germline assignment: CDR1 LNHDA and CDR2 SQIVND (reference sequence). The chain employs TRBV19 and TRBJ1-4; D may be TRBD1 (5 bases). This receptor was identified in a man between 65 and 85 years old with active or convalescent COVID-19. Sequencing was done on a sample of peripheral blood. CDR3 nucleotides: TGTGCCAGTAGGACAGATACTAATGAAAAACTGTTTTTT. Translated: CASRTDTNEKLFF.